This record covers a single TCR beta chain. Trimming took 3 bases from V and 0 from J, leaving 11 bases between them. Germline CDR1 and CDR2: MDHEN and SYDVKM. The CDR3 consists of 15 residues. Recipients received nonmyeloablative bone marrow transplants from related graft donors, with transient mixed chimerism. This sample is part of a study of Tregs in tolerant kidney transplant recipients. Using immunoSEQ multiplex PCR, the repertoire was profiled, and TCRdb retains in-frame clones only, with some absent. The sample consists of around 64,000 clones, over 75% of them appearing once. Specimen: CD4+ T cells from blood (PBMCs), collected 6 months after the transplant. This TCR came from a human patient who received a combined kidney and bone marrow transplant. Some T cells may originate from the graft donor. V is TRBV28 and J is TRBJ1-2, with D perhaps TRBD1 (5 bases). DNA for the CDR3: TGTGCCAGCAGTTTGGGGGGGGGAACTAACTATGGCTACACCTTC. It codes for CASSLGGGTNYGYTF.